These 9 T cell receptor beta chains came from one sample sequenced in a study of OX40 agonist ivuxolimab in advanced cancers. The method was immunoSEQ multiplex PCR; TCRdb's version includes in-frame clones alone and lacks a portion of them. The sample lists roughly 100,000 clones, more than 75% occurring once. The sequences come from CD4+ or CD8+ T cells sorted from blood, collected in a trial of the OX40 agonist ivuxolimab. The receptors were gathered from an adult with an advanced solid tumor such as melanoma, head and neck, liver or kidney cancer.

The chain has TRBV4-2 and TRBJ1-1, with 8 bases aligning to TRBD1. The J segment lost 5 bases and the V segment lost 0 bases, leaving 2 bases of the junction unmatched. The germline CDR1 and CDR2 sequences are LGHNA and YNFKEQ. The CDR3 has 14 residues. The CDR3 DNA sequence: TGTGCCAGCAGCCAAGACACAGGGGGGACTGAAGCTTTCTTT. This gives the protein CASSQDTGGTEAFF.

V is TRBV11-2 and J is TRBJ2-2; D is undetermined. CDR1 SGHAT and CDR2 FQNNGV come from the germline V gene. Trimming cost V 1 base and J 5 bases, with 11 bases left between them. The CDR3 runs to 15 residues. The CDR3 protein is CASSLVAGGTGELFF. The DNA for the CDR3 is TGTGCCAGCAGCTTAGTGGCAGGCGGAACCGGGGAGCTGTTTTTT.

The chain carries TRBV19 and TRBJ1-5; 12 nucleotides align to TRBD1. CDR1 and CDR2 from the germline V gene are LNHDA and SQIVND (reference sequence). Trimming at V came to 3 bases and at J to 1 base, leaving 1 base not matched to a gene. The CDR3 loop spans 16 amino acids. This CDR3 reads CASSMGQGASNQPQHF. The CDR3, as DNA: TGTGCCAGTAGTATGGGACAGGGGGCGAGCAATCAGCCCCAGCATTTT.

The chain joins TRBV2 to TRBJ1-5, with 7 positions matching TRBD1. Trimming cost V 5 bases and J 3 bases; bases outside gene matches: 4. Germline V gene lookup returns CDR1 SNHLY and CDR2 FYNNEI. The CDR3 runs to 14 residues. The CDR3 region is CASSKTGNNQPQHF. The DNA for the CDR3 is TGTGCCAGCAGTAAGACAGGGAACAATCAGCCCCAGCATTTT.

J is TRBJ2-3 and V is TRBV5-4, with D tentatively TRBD1 (6 bases). Germline assignment: CDR1 SGHNT and CDR2 YYREEE (reference sequence). Trimming pared 3 bases from V and 2 bases from J, leaving 7 bases between. The CDR3 loop spans 13 amino acids. CDR3 loop: CASSSGHTDTQYF. The CDR3 nucleotides read TGTGCCAGCAGCTCGGGACACACAGATACGCAGTATTTT.

This chain uses TRBV4-3 with TRBJ2-7; 8 positions agree with TRBD2. The trim removed 3 bases at V and 2 bases at J, leaving 6 bases unmatched. Germline V CDR1 and CDR2: LGHNA, YSLEER. The CDR3 sequence is 15 residues long. The CDR3 loop is CASSHTSGSTYEQYF. The CDR3 DNA reads TGCGCCAGCAGCCACACTAGCGGCAGTACCTACGAGCAGTACTTC.

The chain employs TRBV15 and TRBJ2-3; D not certain. This CDR3 comprises 15 residues. Looked up from germline, CDR1 is LNHNV and CDR2 is YYDKDF (reference sequence). The germline V and J ends were trimmed by 0 bases and 5 bases, with 12 bases remaining between them. The DNA of the CDR3 is TGTGCCACCAGCAGAGATAGGGTTTCGGGAGATACGCAGTATTTT. Its translation is CATSRDRVSGDTQYF.

The chain combines TRBV6-1 with TRBJ1-2, with TRBD1 matching 11 bases. V trimming: 9 bases; J trimming: 1 base; junction bases outside the gene matches: 7. Germline V gene data show CDR1 as MNHNS and CDR2 as SASEGT. This CDR3 comprises 15 residues. The CDR3 region is CASPGQGEYNYGYTF. In DNA, the CDR3 is TGTGCCAGTCCGGGACAGGGGGAGTATAACTATGGCTACACCTTC.

This chain links TRBV11-3 with TRBJ2-5; 12 bases are shared with TRBD2. With V trimmed by 3 bases and J by 5 bases, 13 bases remained unmatched. The V gene's germline CDR1 is SGHNT and CDR2 YENEEA. CDR3 length equals 18 residues. CDR3 residues: CASSLRQGTSGWGETQYF. As DNA, the CDR3 is TGTGCCAGCAGCTTGCGACAGGGGACTAGCGGGTGGGGGGAGACCCAGTACTTC. Combining the CDR3 with reference TRBV11-3 and TRBJ2-5 gives the whole variable domain EAGVVQSPRYKIIEKKQPVAFWCNPISGHNTLYWYLQNLGQGPELLIRYENEEAVDDSQLPKDRFSAERLKGVDSTLKIQPAELGDSAVYLCASSLRQGTSGWGETQYFGPGTRLLVL.